The clone carrying this T cell receptor beta chain has more than one count but fewer than ten. Its antigen is unknown. This sample is drawn from a study of T cell repertoires in cytomegalovirus infection. Study-wide context: Recently identified HLA-C-restricted and well-studied HLA-B-restricted CMV epitopes were used. Matching HLA type and CMV infection were both indicated by public TCR beta signatures.

The V and J ends lost 0 bases and 3 bases respectively, with 8 bases between them. From germline, CDR1 is LNHNV and CDR2 YYDKDF (reference sequence). The CDR3 is 15 residues long. TCRdb analysed the reads with MiXCR anew, one entry per CDR3 protein. The profile shows about 920,000 distinct CDR3 sequences, approximately 31% of them singletons. Points from the study as a whole: Carriage of CMV together with the relevant HLA was identifiable through cumulative public TCR beta family frequency. Dominating the ex vivo response were TCR beta clonotypes that were CMV-specific and HLA-C-restricted.

This sequence joins TRBV15 and TRBJ1-4; no reliable D call. The material sequenced was cultured CD8+ T cells from PBMCs, taken from culture after CMV antigen stimulation. This TCR derives from a human donor in good health (CMV status not recorded). Some clones in this sample may be carry-over from other donors' samples. CDR3 protein: CATSRDRAANEKLFF. CDR3 nucleotide sequence: TGTGCCACCAGCAGAGATCGGGCAGCTAATGAAAAACTGTTTTTT.